The entry that follows covers one T cell receptor (beta chain) sequence. The antigen remains unidentified. The time point denotes: pre-treatment baseline. The data belong to a study of blood T cell dynamics during melanoma immunotherapy. Study results and caveats: Disease-control patients' PBMC repertoires became either more clonal or more diverse at W3.

Method: immunoSEQ multiplex PCR; TCRdb's copy keeps in-frame clones and lacks some. This table holds more than 10,000 clones, roughly four fifths found once. Germline-derived CDR1 and CDR2 are SGHTA and FQGNSA. CDR3 length: 15 residues. Unmatched junction bases numbered 8, after V lost 1 base and J lost 8 bases. This clonotype was sampled from a human donor with melanoma. The V call is TRBV7-2, the J call TRBJ1-2; 9 bases line up with TRBD1. Source: blood, taken from a patient treated with checkpoint blockade. The CDR3 nucleotides are TGTGCCAGCAGCTTAGGGCCGGACAGGGGTTCGGGCTACACCTTC. Its translation: CASSLGPDRGSGYTF.